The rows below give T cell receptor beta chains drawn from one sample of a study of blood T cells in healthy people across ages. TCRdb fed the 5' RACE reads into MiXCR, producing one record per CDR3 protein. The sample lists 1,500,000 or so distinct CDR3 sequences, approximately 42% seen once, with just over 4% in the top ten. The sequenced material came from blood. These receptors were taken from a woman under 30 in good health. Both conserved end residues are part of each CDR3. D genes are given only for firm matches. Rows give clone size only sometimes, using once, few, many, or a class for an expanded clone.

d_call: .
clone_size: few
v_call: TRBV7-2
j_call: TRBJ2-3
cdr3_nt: TGTGCCAGCAGCCCAAATTTCCCAGATACGCAGTATTTT
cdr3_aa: CASSPNFPDTQYF

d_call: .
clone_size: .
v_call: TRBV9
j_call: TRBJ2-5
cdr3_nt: TGTGCCAGCAGCGTAGTTGGGACCAGAGGAGAGACCCAGTACTTC
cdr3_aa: CASSVVGTRGETQYF

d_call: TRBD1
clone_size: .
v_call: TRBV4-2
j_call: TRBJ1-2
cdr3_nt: TGTGCCAGCAGCCAACCGGGACAGGGTGCCTATGGCTACACCTTC
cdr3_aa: CASSQPGQGAYGYTF

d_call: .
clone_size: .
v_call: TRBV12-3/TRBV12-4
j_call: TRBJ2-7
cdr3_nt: TGTGCCAGCAGTGCAATAGCGGAGGCCTACGAGCAGTACTTC
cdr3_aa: CASSAIAEAYEQYF

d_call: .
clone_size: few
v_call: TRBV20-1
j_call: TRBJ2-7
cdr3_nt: TGCAGTGCTACTGCGCCCCCTGAGCAGTACTTC
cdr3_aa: CSATAPPEQYF

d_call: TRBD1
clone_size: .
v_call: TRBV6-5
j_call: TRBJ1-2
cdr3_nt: TGTGCCAGCAGACGACAGGGAGACCTCAATGGCTACACCTTC
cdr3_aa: CASRRQGDLNGYTF

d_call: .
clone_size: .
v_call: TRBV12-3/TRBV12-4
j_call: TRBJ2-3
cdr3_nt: TGTGCCAGCAGTCCCCGCTTGGCTAATACAGATACGCAGTATTTT
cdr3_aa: CASSPRLANTDTQYF

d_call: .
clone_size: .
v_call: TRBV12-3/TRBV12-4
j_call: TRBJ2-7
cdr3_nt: TGTGCCAGCTCCTCGACTAGGATCTACAATGAGCAGTACTTC
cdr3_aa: CASSSTRIYNEQYF

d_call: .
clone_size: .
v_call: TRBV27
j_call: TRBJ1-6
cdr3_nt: TGTGCCAGCAGTTCCCCGGGGGGCAAGTATTCACCCCTCCACTTT
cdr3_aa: CASSSPGGKYSPLHF

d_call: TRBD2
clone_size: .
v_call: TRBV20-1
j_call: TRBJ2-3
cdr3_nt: TGCAGTGCTAGAGATAGTCGGCGGGAGCGGGCCACAGATACGCAGTATTTT
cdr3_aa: CSARDSRRERATDTQYF

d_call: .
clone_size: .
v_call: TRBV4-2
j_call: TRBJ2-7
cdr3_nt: TGTGCCAGCAGCCAAAGACAAGCGATTTCCTACGAGCAGTACTTC
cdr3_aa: CASSQRQAISYEQYF

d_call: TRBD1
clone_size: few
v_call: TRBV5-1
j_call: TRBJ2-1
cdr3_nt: TGCGCCAGCAGCCGGGGACAGGGGGTCAATGAGCAGTTCTTC
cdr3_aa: CASSRGQGVNEQFF

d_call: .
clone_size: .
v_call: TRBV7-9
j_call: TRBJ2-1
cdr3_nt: TGTGCCAGCAGCCCACCAGGACCTACCTCCTCTGAGACCCAGTTCTTC
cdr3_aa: CASSPPGPTSSETQFF

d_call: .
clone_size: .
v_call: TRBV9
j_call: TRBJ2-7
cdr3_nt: TGTGCCAGCAGCGTAGGCACAGAGGGAAAGGCCTACGAGCAGTACTTC
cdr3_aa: CASSVGTEGKAYEQYF

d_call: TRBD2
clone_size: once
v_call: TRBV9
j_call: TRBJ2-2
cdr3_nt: TGTGCCAGCAGCGGGGGACTAGCGGGAGCGAACACCGGGGAGCTGTTTTTT
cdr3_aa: CASSGGLAGANTGELFF

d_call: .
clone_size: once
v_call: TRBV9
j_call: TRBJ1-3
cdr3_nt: TGTGCCAGCAGCGTAGGAGCAACCTCTGGAAACACCATATATTTT
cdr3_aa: CASSVGATSGNTIYF

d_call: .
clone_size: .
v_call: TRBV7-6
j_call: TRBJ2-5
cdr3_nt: TGTGCCGGCAGCTTTCCTTATGGCAGACAAGAGACCCAGTACTTC
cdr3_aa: CAGSFPYGRQETQYF

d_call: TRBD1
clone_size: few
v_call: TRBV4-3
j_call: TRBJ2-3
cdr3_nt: TGCGCCAGCAGCCAAGCTGGGGGTACGGGACAGGGTGAATATACGCAGTATTTT
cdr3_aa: CASSQAGGTGQGEYTQYF

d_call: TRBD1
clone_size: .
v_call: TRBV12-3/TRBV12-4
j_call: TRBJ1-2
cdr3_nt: TGTGCCAGCAGTTCCAGGACAGGTGGTTATGACTATGGCTACACCTTC
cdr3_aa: CASSSRTGGYDYGYTF

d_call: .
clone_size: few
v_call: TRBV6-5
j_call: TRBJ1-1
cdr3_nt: TGTGCCAGCAGTGACGACGGGAGGACTGAAGCTTTCTTT
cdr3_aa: CASSDDGRTEAFF

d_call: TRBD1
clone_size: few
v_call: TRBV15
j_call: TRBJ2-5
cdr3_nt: TGTGCCACCAGCAGGATAGACAGGGACCAAGAGACCCAGTACTTC
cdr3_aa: CATSRIDRDQETQYF

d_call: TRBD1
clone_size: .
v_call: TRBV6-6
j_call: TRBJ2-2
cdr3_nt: TGTGCCAGCAGTTACTCCCAGGGGGCGTTCGGGGAGCTGTTTTTT
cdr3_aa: CASSYSQGAFGELFF

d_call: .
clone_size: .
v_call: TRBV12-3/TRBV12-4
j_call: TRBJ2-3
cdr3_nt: TGTGCCAGCAGTTCTCAGCTTCTAGGCGCAGATACGCAGTATTTT
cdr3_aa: CASSSQLLGADTQYF

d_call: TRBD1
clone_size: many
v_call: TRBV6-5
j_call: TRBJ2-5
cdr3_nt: TGTGCCAGCAGTGACGACAGGGGACAAGAGACCCAGTACTTC
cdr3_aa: CASSDDRGQETQYF

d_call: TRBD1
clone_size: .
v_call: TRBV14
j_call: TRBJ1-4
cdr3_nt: TGTGCCAGCAGCCTCAGAAGGGGGCGAACTAATGAAAAACTGTTTTTT
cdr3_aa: CASSLRRGRTNEKLFF

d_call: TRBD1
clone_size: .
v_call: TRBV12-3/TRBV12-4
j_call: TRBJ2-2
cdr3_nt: TGTGCCAGCCGAAGGACAGGGGGGAAAGTCGGGGAGCTGTTTTTT
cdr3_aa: CASRRTGGKVGELFF

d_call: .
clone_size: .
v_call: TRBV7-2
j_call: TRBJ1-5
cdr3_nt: TGTGCCAGCAGCCCTTTCAGGGGTGAGCAGCCCCAGCATTTT
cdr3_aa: CASSPFRGEQPQHF

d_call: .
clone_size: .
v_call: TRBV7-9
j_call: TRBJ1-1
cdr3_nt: TGTGCCAGCGGGCTTATGGGGGGTGTCACTGAAGCTTTCTTT
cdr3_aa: CASGLMGGVTEAFF

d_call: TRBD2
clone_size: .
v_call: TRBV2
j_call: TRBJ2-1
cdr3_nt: TGTGCCAGCAGTGTCGACCCCACTCTAGCGGGAGATTACAATGAGCAGTTCTTC
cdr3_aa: CASSVDPTLAGDYNEQFF

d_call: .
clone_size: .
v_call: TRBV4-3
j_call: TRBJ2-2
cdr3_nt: TGCGCCAGCAGCCAGGAACAGGGCACCGGGGAGCTGTTTTTT
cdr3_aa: CASSQEQGTGELFF

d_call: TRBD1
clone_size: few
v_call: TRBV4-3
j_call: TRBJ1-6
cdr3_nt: TGCGCCAGCAGCTATCAGGGGGTACTCCACTTT
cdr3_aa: CASSYQGVLHF

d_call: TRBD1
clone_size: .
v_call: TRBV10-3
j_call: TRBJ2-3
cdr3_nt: TGTGCCATCAGCCCGGACAGGGTAGGTGGAGATACGCAGTATTTT
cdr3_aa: CAISPDRVGGDTQYF

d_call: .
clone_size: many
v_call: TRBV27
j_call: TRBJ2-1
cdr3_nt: TGTGCCAGCAGCTCGCCCGGGGTGCAGTTCTTC
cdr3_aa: CASSSPGVQFF

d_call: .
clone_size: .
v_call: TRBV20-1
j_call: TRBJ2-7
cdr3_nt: TGCAGTGCTAGAGAGATGCTAGCGACATCCTACAATGAGCAGTACTTC
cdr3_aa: CSAREMLATSYNEQYF

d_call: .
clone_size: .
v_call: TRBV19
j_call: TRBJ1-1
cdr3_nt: TGTGCCAGTAGTTCCAGGGGCGCGCGGAACACTGAAGCTTTCTTT
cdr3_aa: CASSSRGARNTEAFF

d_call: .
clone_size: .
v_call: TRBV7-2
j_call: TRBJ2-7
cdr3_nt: TGTGCCAGCAGCTTAGGTTCCAGGGGGGCCTACGAGCAGTACTTC
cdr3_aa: CASSLGSRGAYEQYF

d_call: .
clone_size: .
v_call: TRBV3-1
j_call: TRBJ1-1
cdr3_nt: TGTGCCAGCAGCCCCGGGCAGGGGCGAACAACTGAAGCTTTCTTT
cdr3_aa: CASSPGQGRTTEAFF

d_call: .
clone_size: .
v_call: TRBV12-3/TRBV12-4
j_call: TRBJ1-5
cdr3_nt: TGTGCCAGCAGTTTTGCTGATCAGCCCCAGCATTTT
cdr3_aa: CASSFADQPQHF

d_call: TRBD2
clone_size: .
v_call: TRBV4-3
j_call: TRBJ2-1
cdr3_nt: TGCGCCAGCAGCAGGGCGGGAGACAATGAGCAGTTCTTC
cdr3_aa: CASSRAGDNEQFF

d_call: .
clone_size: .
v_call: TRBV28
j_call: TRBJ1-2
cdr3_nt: TGTGCCAGCGCTCGTACTATCTATGGCTACACCTTC
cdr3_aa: CASARTIYGYTF

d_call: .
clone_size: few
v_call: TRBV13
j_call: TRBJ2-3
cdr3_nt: TGTGCCAGCAGCTTAGGGTTCCAAGATACGCAGTATTTT
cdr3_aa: CASSLGFQDTQYF

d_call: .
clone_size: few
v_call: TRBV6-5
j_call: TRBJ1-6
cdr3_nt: TGTGCCAGCAGTTGGCGGGGGATAGGGAATTCACCCCTCCACTTT
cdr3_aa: CASSWRGIGNSPLHF

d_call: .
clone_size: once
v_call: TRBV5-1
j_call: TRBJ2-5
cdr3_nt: TGCGCCAGCAGCTTGACGGCCCAGGCGGAGACCCAGTACTTC
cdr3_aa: CASSLTAQAETQYF

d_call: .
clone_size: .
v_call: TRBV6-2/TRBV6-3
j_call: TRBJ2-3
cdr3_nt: TGTGCCGGCAGTTCCCCCAACACAGATACGCAGTATTTT
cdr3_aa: CAGSSPNTDTQYF

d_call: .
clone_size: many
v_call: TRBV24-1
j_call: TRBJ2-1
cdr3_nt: TGTGCCACCAGTGATTCAACAGCCGAGGGGTACAATGAGCAGTTCTTC
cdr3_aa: CATSDSTAEGYNEQFF

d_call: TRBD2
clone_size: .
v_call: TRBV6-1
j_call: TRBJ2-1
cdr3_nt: TGTGCCAGCAGGGAATTAGGTAGCGGGGGGATTTACAATGAGCAGTTCTTC
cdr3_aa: CASRELGSGGIYNEQFF

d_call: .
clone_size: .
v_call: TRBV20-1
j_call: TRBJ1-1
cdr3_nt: TGCAGTGCTAGTCGACAGATAAACACTGAAGCTTTCTTT
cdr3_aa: CSASRQINTEAFF

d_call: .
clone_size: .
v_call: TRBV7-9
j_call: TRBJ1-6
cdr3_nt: TGTGCCAGCAGCTTAACAGGCAATAATAATTCACCCCTCCACTTT
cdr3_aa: CASSLTGNNNSPLHF

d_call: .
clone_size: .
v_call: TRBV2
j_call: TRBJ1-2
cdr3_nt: TGTGCCGGCCGGGACACCTTCCGCTATGGCTACACCTTC
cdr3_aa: CAGRDTFRYGYTF

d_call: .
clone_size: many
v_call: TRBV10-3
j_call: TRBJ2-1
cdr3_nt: TGTGCCATCAGTGATTCCCTGGGAGTGGGCTCCTACAATGAGCAGTTCTTC
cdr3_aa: CAISDSLGVGSYNEQFF

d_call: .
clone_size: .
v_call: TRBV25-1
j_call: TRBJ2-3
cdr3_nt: TGTGCCAGCAGTATTCCAGATACGCAGTATTTT
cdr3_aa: CASSIPDTQYF

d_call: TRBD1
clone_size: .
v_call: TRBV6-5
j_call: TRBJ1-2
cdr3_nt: TGTGCCAGCAGTTCCATGACAGGGAGGGGCTACACCTTC
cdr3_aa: CASSSMTGRGYTF

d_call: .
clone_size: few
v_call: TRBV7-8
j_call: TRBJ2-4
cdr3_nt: TGTGCCAGCAGCTTAGAAGTAGGGGGGGCTGGCAAAAACATTCAGTACTTC
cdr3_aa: CASSLEVGGAGKNIQYF

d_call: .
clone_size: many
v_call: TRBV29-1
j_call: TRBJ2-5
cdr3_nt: TGCAGCGTTGGACACAGGGTCCAAGAGACCCAGTACTTC
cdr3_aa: CSVGHRVQETQYF